The clone carrying this T cell receptor beta chain is a singleton in its sample. Its antigen is currently unknown. This specimen belongs to a study of cytomegalovirus exposure and HLA in healthy donors. Study outcomes and limitations: A later analysis reportedly found that, within productive TCRs, an Asian-associated ancestry cluster had fewer N-insertions than the mean observed across the approximately 700 donors. Differences between HLA loci emerged in a later analysis of TCR association rates, with DRB1 most and HLA-C fewest. Later analysis identified around 15,000 TCR beta sequences associated with HLA alleles, using a false discovery rate threshold of 0.05. It was reported that TCR beta sequences correctly inferred the HLA-A and HLA-B alleles for most subjects.

A multiplex PCR was run with 60 Vbeta primers and 13 Jbeta primers. Sequencing used immunoSEQ multiplex PCR; TCRdb keeps in-frame clones, though not all of them. The sample carries 190,000 or so clones, roughly four fifths recorded once. The germline gives CDR1 LGHNA, CDR2 YSLEER. Germline trimming cut 5 bases from V and 4 bases from J; bases unmatched to any gene: 5. The CDR3 contains 14 residues. This chain links TRBV4-3 with TRBJ1-3, with 7 bases fitting TRBD1. The receptor's source is a man aged 50 to 59 in good health and CMV-seronegative. Source material: PBMCs. CDR3 sequence: CASSYRGFGNTIYF. The DNA of the CDR3 is TGCGCCAGCAGCTACAGGGGATTCGGAAACACCATATATTTT.